This TCR beta chain was recovered during a study of blood T cell repertoires in COVID-19. Produced via immunoSEQ multiplex PCR; TCRdb's table is partial and in-frame only. The repertoire includes hundreds of thousands of clones, about 86% of them detected once, and roughly 4% sits in the top ten. The CDR3 has 14 amino acids. From germline, CDR1 is LGHDT and CDR2 YNNKEL (reference sequence). The V and J ends lost 1 base and 4 bases respectively, with 10 bases between them. Material for sequencing was PBMCs or T cells enriched from blood (not recorded which). The TCR sequence derives from a woman younger than 45 who had been exposed to COVID-19. The J gene is TRBJ2-5, the V gene TRBV3-1 (or the pseudogene TRBV3-2); TRBD2 is a possible D gene (6 bases). The CDR3 here is CASSQGGELETQYF. DNA of the CDR3: TGTGCCAGCAGCCAAGGGGGGGAGCTAGAGACCCAGTACTTC.